Below, one T cell receptor (beta chain) is given with its context. Measured with immunoSEQ multiplex PCR; TCRdb has only the in-frame clones, and not every one. The sample includes 140,000 to 150,000 clones, approximately 92% of them seen just once. The sample comes from a study of control samples from healthy donors and cancer patients. The germline V gene has CDR1 MDHEN and CDR2 SYDVKM. Trimming removed 4 bases from V and 1 base from J, with 16 bases in between. The length of the CDR3 is 16 residues. The origin of this receptor is a man in his thirties or forties in good health. Sequenced input: blood. This sequence joins TRBV28 and TRBJ1-2; D gene unclear. The DNA of the CDR3 is TGTGCCAGCAGTTCCCGAGGTAATACCGATAACTATGGCTACACCTTC. Translated: CASSSRGNTDNYGYTF.